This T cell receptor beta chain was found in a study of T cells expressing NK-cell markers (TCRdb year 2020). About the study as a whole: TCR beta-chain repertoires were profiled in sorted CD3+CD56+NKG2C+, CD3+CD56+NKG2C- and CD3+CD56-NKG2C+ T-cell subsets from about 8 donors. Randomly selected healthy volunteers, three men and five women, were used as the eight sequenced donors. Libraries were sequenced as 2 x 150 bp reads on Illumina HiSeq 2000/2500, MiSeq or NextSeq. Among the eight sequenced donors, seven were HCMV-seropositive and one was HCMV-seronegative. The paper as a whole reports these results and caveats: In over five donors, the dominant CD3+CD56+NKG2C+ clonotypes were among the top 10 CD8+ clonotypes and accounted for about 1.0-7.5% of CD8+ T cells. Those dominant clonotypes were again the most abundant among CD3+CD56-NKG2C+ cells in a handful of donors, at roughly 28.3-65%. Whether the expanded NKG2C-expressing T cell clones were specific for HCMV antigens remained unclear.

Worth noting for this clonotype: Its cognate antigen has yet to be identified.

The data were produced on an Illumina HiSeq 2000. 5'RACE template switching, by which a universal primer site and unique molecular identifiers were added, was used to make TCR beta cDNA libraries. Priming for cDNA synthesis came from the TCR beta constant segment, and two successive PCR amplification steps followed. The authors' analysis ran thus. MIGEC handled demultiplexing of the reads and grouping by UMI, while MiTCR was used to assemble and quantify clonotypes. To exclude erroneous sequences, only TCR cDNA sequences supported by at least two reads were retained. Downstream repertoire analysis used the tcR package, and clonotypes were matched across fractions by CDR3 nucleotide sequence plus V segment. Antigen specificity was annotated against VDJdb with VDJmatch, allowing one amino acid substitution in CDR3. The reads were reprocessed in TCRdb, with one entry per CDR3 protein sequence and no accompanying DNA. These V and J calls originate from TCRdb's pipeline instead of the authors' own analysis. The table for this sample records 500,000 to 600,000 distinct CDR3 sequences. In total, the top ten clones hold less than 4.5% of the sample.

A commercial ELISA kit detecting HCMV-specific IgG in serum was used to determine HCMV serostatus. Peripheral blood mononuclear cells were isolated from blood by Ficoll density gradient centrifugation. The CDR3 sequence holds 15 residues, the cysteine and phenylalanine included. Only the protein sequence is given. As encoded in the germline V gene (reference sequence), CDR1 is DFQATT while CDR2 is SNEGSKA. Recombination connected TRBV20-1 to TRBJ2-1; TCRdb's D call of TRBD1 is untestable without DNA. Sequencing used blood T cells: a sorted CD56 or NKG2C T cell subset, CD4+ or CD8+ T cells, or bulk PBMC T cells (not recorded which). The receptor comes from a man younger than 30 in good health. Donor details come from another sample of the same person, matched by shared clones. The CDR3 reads CSALTGGGMGNEQFF.